These 28 T cell receptor beta chains were all obtained from the same sample, sequenced in a study of T cell responses to AZD1222 COVID-19 vaccine. Sequenced by immunoSEQ multiplex PCR; TCRdb stores in-frame clones only, minus some. The sample holds some 96,000 clones, around nine tenths seen once. Sequences were derived from peripheral blood, sampled on day 0 of AZD1222 vaccination. These receptors were taken from an adult in good health.

The rearrangement links TRBV27 to TRBJ1-1; 10 nucleotides line up with TRBD1. Germline V gene data show CDR1 as MNHEY and CDR2 as SMNVEV (reference sequence). The CDR3 has 15 residues. J was trimmed by 6 bases and V by 5 bases; bases with no gene match: 9. DNA of the CDR3: TGTGCCAGCAGTCGGATACCGGGACAGGGGTCTGAAGCTTTCTTT. Amino acid sequence: CASSRIPGQGSEAFF.

This clone was detected once. V gene TRBV12-5 combines with J gene TRBJ2-7, with no clear D. The germline V and J ends were trimmed by 2 bases and 6 bases, with 8 bases remaining between them. Germline-derived CDR1 and CDR2 are LGHNT and FRNRAP. This CDR3 is 12 amino acids long. CDR3 coding DNA: TGTGCTAGTGGTTTGCCACCACGCGAGCAGTACTTC. Protein sequence: CASGLPPREQYF.

J is TRBJ1-4 and V is TRBV5-1, with D tentatively TRBD1 (6 bases). CDR1 SGHRS and CDR2 YFSETQ come from the germline V gene. With 4 bases removed from V and 3 bases from J, the gap between germline ends came to 13 bases. The CDR3 is 15 amino acids. The CDR3 DNA reads as TGCGCCAGCAGCACACAGGGAGCGGCTAATGAAAAACTGTTTTTT. Protein sequence: CASSTQGAANEKLFF.

The J gene is TRBJ1-6, the V gene TRBV2; a possible D gene is TRBD1 (6 bases). The germline CDR1 and CDR2 sequences are SNHLY and FYNNEI. The CDR3 length is 13 residues. V lost 7 bases, J lost 7 bases, and 11 bases lay in between. Here the CDR3 DNA reads TGTGCCAGCAAGGCAGGGGCAAATTCACCCCTCCACTTT. Encoded protein: CASKAGANSPLHF.

This clone came up once. V usage is TRBV14 and J usage is TRBJ1-1; no clear D. V was clipped by 4 bases and J by 4 bases, with 10 bases between them. There are 13 residues in the CDR3. Germline-derived CDR1 and CDR2 are SGHDN and FVKESK. The DNA of the CDR3 is TGTGCCAGCAGCCTGGTGATGGGCACTGAAGCTTTCTTT. The encoded protein is CASSLVMGTEAFF.

The J gene is TRBJ1-1, the V gene TRBV7-2; unclear D gene. Germline CDR1 and CDR2: SGHTA and FQGNSA. This CDR3 has 13 amino acids. The V and J ends lost 4 bases and 6 bases respectively, with 12 bases between them. CDR3 in DNA: TGTGCCAGCAGCTATGACCGGTGGCCTGAAGCTTTCTTT. Its protein product is CASSYDRWPEAFF.

This clone has just a few counts. The CDR3 is CASSDGQGTEQYF. The DNA of the CDR3 is TGTGCCAGCAGCGACGGACAGGGCACCGAGCAGTACTTC. The chain uses TRBV14 and TRBJ2-7; 8 nucleotides agree with TRBD1. This CDR3 spans 13 amino acids. V gave up 5 bases and J gave up 6 bases; unmatched junction bases: 6. Looked up from germline, CDR1 is SGHDN and CDR2 is FVKESK.

A few counts support this clone. The CDR3 DNA sequence: TGTGCCAGCTCGATGGGGCAGAGCTCCTATAATTCACCCCTCCACTTT. This gives the protein CASSMGQSSYNSPLHF. J is TRBJ1-6 and V is TRBV9, with a tentative D call TRBD1 (5 bases). With 7 bases removed from V and 0 bases from J, the gap between germline ends came to 14 bases. Germline V lookup: CDR1 SGDLS, CDR2 YYNGEE. This CDR3 contains 16 residues. Full variable domain (outside the CDR3, taken from reference TRBV9 and TRBJ1-6): DSGVTQTPKHLITATGQRVTLRCSPRSGDLSVYWYQQSLDQGLQFLIQYYNGEERAKGNILERFSAQQFPDLHSELNLSSLELGDSALYFCASSMGQSSYNSPLHFGNGTRLTVT.

This clone was seen just once. The chain combines TRBV6-2 or TRBV6-3 with TRBJ2-1, with 12 positions matching TRBD2. The germline V gene encodes CDR1 MNHEY and CDR2 SVGEGT. Trimming removed 0 bases from V and 0 bases from J; junction bases left unmatched: 9. The CDR3 runs 20 residues. CDR3 nucleotide sequence: TGTGCCAGCAGTTACTCCCTAGGACTAGCGGGGACGAGCTCCTACAATGAGCAGTTCTTC. Its translation: CASSYSLGLAGTSSYNEQFF.

CDR3: CASSPARTSGGSNTQYF. CDR3 nucleotide sequence: TGTGCCAGCAGCCCAGCCCGGACTAGCGGGGGATCAAATACGCAGTATTTT. This chain connects TRBV7-3 to TRBJ2-3; 13 positions match TRBD2. This CDR3 spans 17 amino acids. V lost 5 bases, J lost 7 bases, and 12 bases stayed unmatched. Germline CDR1 SGHTA, CDR2 FQGTGA.

The chain is built from TRBV3-1 (or the pseudogene TRBV3-2) and TRBJ2-2; D is uncertain. Germline CDR1 is LGHDT and CDR2 is YNNKEL (reference sequence). CDR3 length: 16 residues. V gave up 0 bases and J gave up 6 bases, with 14 bases separating them. The CDR3 region is CASSQEAGPGAGELFF. Written as DNA, the CDR3 is TGTGCCAGCAGCCAAGAGGCCGGCCCTGGAGCCGGGGAGCTGTTTTTT.

This sequence joins TRBV11-3 and TRBJ1-1, with 11 bases fitting TRBD1. This CDR3 contains 16 residues. Trimming cost V 4 bases and J 5 bases; bases outside gene matches: 9. Germline V gene data show CDR1 as SGHNT and CDR2 as YENEEA. CDR3 amino acids: CASSSRTGGAETEAFF. Written as DNA, the CDR3 is TGTGCCAGCAGCTCCCGGACAGGGGGCGCGGAAACTGAAGCTTTCTTT.

V gene TRBV9 combines with J gene TRBJ1-4; D gene ambiguous. Deletions cut 0 bases from V and 7 bases from J, with 13 bases between. The germline gives CDR1 SGDLS, CDR2 YYNGEE. The CDR3 sequence is 15 residues long. The CDR3 region is CASSVEGFGGEKLFF. CDR3 nucleotide sequence: TGTGCCAGCAGCGTAGAGGGCTTTGGAGGTGAAAAACTGTTTTTT.

This clone was observed a few times. V usage is TRBV18 and J usage is TRBJ2-1; D is undetermined. The length of the CDR3 is 16 residues. The V and J ends lost 0 bases and 7 bases respectively, with 16 bases between them. Per germline, CDR1 KGHSH and CDR2 LQKENI. CDR3: CASSPPKRQVGNEQFF. The CDR3 DNA reads as TGTGCCAGCTCACCACCGAAAAGGCAGGTCGGGAATGAGCAGTTCTTC.

This clone has ten or more counts. The V call is TRBV9, the J call TRBJ1-1, with D perhaps matching TRBD1 (6 bases). Germline V gene sequence: CDR1 SGDLS, CDR2 YYNGEE. V lost 6 bases to trimming and J lost 0 bases, with 15 bases between them. The CDR3 length is 15 residues. The CDR3 bases are TGTGCCAGCAACCGGGGGGCGTCTATGAACACTGAAGCTTTCTTT. It is translated as CASNRGASMNTEAFF.

V usage is TRBV6-5 and J usage is TRBJ1-2; D uncertain. The ends were cut back, 3 bases at V and 4 bases at J, with 9 bases in the middle. CDR1 is MNHEY, CDR2 SVGAGI, per germline. This CDR3 is built from 13 residues. CDR3 sequence: CASSYMGGYGYTF. CDR3 nucleotide sequence: TGTGCCAGCAGTTATATGGGAGGCTATGGCTACACCTTC.

V gene TRBV29-1 combines with J gene TRBJ1-2; D unresolved. CDR1 is SQVTM and CDR2 is ANQGSEA in the germline V gene. Trimming took 2 bases from V and 5 from J, leaving 6 bases between them. The CDR3 is made up of 11 amino acids. CDR3 nucleotide sequence: TGCAGCGTTGAAACTTCGTATGGCTACACCTTC. Translating it yields CSVETSYGYTF.

The chain uses TRBV18 and TRBJ1-1; D may be TRBD1 (5 bases). With 4 bases removed from V and 11 bases from J, the gap between germline ends came to 17 bases. CDR1 is KGHSH, CDR2 LQKENI, per germline. The CDR3 is 13 amino acids. This chain's CDR3 is CASSLGFEKGAFF. In DNA form, the CDR3 reads TGTGCCAGCTCACTAGGGTTCGAAAAGGGGGCTTTCTTT.

In its sample, this clone was seen a few times. The chain joins TRBV5-1 to TRBJ2-7; 11 nucleotides line up with TRBD1. Germline V gene sequence: CDR1 SGHRS, CDR2 YFSETQ. Trimming removed 7 bases from V and 9 bases from J; junction bases left unmatched: 6. The CDR3 loop spans 12 amino acids. The CDR3 DNA follows: TGCGCCAGCGGGACAGGGGGAACGGTGCAGTACTTC. Translated: CASGTGGTVQYF. Full variable domain (missing parts from reference TRBV5-1 and TRBJ2-7): KAGVTQTPRYLIKTRGQQVTLSCSPISGHRSVSWYQQTPGQGLQFLFEYFSETQRNKGNFPGRFSGRQFSNSRSEMNVSTLELGDSALYLCASGTGGTVQYFGPGTRLTVT.

This chain uses TRBV11-2 with TRBJ2-1; 9 bases are shared with TRBD2. Germline trimming cut 3 bases from V and 7 bases from J; bases unmatched to any gene: 10. CDR3 size: 16 residues. Germline V gene sequence: CDR1 SGHAT, CDR2 FQNNGV. CDR3 DNA: TGTGCCAGCAGCTTTAGCGGCGGGAGGGCTTCAAATGAGCAGTTCTTC. Amino acids: CASSFSGGRASNEQFF.

DNA of the CDR3: TGTGCCACCAGTGACCCGGACACGGACCACACAGATACGCAGTATTTT. It translates to CATSDPDTDHTDTQYF. This chain connects TRBV24-1 to TRBJ2-3; possibly TRBD1 for D (5 bases). The CDR3 has 16 residues. Trimming took 4 bases from V and 2 from J, leaving 15 bases between them. Germline lookup yields CDR1 KGHDR and CDR2 SFDVKD.

The rearrangement joins TRBV19 to TRBJ2-7; 9 bases agree with TRBD1. V shed 5 bases and J 2 bases; nucleotides not matched to a gene: 7. Germline lookup yields CDR1 LNHDA and CDR2 SQIVND (reference sequence). This CDR3 comprises 15 residues. The CDR3 DNA follows: TGTGCCAGTAGTCTCGGGACAGGGCCCACCTACGAGCAGTACTTC. Translation gives CASSLGTGPTYEQYF.

The rearrangement joins TRBV19 to TRBJ1-2; tentative D call: TRBD1 (6 bases). V was clipped by 3 bases and J by 2 bases, with 13 bases between them. Germline V lookup: CDR1 LNHDA, CDR2 SQIVND (reference sequence). The CDR3 runs 15 residues. The CDR3 nucleotides are TGTGCCAGTAGTATCCCAGGCCAGGGGAACTATGGCTACACCTTC. This sequence encodes CASSIPGQGNYGYTF.

The rearrangement joins TRBV19 to TRBJ2-5; the D gene could be TRBD1 or TRBD2 (5 bases each). Germline CDR1 LNHDA, CDR2 SQIVND (reference sequence). Trimming shortened V by 7 bases and J by 5 bases, and 17 bases separated the two germline ends. The CDR3 is made up of 14 amino acids. The DNA of the CDR3 is TGTGCCAGTAAACGGGACCTAGCACGGGAGACCCAGTACTTC. It codes for CASKRDLARETQYF.

The chain uses TRBV28 and TRBJ1-5, with no clear D. V lost 3 bases and J 2 bases, leaving 11 bases between the germline ends. CDR3 length: 15 amino acids. Germline assignment: CDR1 MDHEN and CDR2 SYDVKM. In nucleotides, the CDR3 is TGTGCCAGCAGTTTGATATTAGCTGGCAATCAGCCCCAGCATTTT. As protein: CASSLILAGNQPQHF. Using reference TRBV28 and TRBJ1-5 for the parts outside the CDR3, the full variable domain is DVKVTQSSRYLVKRTGEKVFLECVQDMDHENMFWYRQDPGLGLRLIYFSYDVKMKEKGDIPEGYSVSREKKERFSLILESASTNQTSMYLCASSLILAGNQPQHFGDGTRLSIL.

V and J are TRBV6-5 and TRBJ1-2; D unresolved. The CDR3 has 12 amino acids. Germline V gene lookup returns CDR1 MNHEY and CDR2 SVGAGI. Trimming took off 2 bases at V and 5 bases at J, with 6 bases between the two ends. The CDR3 bases are TGTGCCAGCAGTTACATGGGATATGGCTACACCTTC. Translated, it gives CASSYMGYGYTF.

V and J are TRBV5-1 and TRBJ2-5; D ambiguous. The CDR3 runs 16 residues. Germline-derived CDR1 and CDR2 are SGHRS and YFSETQ. The V gene lost 1 base and the J gene lost 1 base, with 14 bases spanning the gap. The CDR3 coding sequence is TGCGCCAGCAGCTTGTCCGACGGCCCTTTCCAAGAGACCCAGTACTTC. It encodes CASSLSDGPFQETQYF.

The rearrangement uses TRBV5-4 and TRBJ1-5; TRBD1 might be the D (5 bases). Germline V CDR1 and CDR2: SGHNT, YYREEE (reference sequence). The CDR3 extends over 14 amino acids. Trimming removed 4 bases from V and 1 base from J, with 9 bases in between. Here the CDR3 reads CASSLRDSNQPQHF. CDR3 sequence (DNA): TGTGCCAGCAGCCTCCGGGACAGCAATCAGCCCCAGCATTTT.